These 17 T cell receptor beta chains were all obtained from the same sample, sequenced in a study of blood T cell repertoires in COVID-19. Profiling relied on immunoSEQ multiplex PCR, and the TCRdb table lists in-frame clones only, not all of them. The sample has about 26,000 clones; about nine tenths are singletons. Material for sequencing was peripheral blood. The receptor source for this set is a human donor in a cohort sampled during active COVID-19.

The CDR3, as DNA: TGTGCCAGCGGAAGCGACGTCTCCTACGAGCAGTACTTC. Protein: CASGSDVSYEQYF. The rearrangement joins TRBV2 to TRBJ2-7; unclear D gene. Trimming shortened V by 8 bases and J by 0 bases, and 11 bases separated the two germline ends. The CDR3 runs 13 residues. The V gene's germline CDR1 is SNHLY and CDR2 FYNNEI.

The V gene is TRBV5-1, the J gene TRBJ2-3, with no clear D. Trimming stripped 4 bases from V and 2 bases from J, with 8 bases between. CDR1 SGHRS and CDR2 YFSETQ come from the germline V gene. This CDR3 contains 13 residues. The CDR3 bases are TGCGCCAGCAGCCCGGGTTCCACAGATACGCAGTATTTT. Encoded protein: CASSPGSTDTQYF.

The chain's CDR3 is CASSLWDRGFLQPQHF. CDR3 bases: TGTGCCAGCAGCTTGTGGGACAGGGGCTTTCTTCAGCCCCAGCATTTT. This chain joins TRBV5-6 and TRBJ1-5; TRBD1 agrees at 10 bases. Losses at the gene ends were 1 base for V and 6 bases for J; bases not matched to a gene: 7. CDR1 SGHDT and CDR2 YYEEEE come from the germline V gene. This CDR3 comprises 16 residues.

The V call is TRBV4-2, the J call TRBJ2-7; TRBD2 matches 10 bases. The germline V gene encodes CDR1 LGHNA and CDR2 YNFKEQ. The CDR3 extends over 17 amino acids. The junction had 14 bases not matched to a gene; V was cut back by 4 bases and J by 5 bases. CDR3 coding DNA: TGTGCCAGCAGCCGCAATCCAAGCGGGAGGGTTACTCACGAGCAGTACTTC. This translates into CASSRNPSGRVTHEQYF.

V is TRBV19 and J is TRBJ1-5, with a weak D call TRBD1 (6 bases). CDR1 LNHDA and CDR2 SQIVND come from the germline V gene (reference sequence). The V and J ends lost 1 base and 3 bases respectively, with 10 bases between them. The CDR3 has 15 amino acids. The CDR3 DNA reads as TGTGCCAGTAGTATAGGCGGGGGGCCCAATCAGCCCCAGCATTTT. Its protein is CASSIGGGPNQPQHF.

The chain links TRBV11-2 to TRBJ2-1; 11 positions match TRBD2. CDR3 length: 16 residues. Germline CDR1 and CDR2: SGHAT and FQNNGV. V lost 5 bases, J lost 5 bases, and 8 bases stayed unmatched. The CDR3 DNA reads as TGTGCCAGCAGCAAGACTAGCGGGATAATGGACAATGAGCAGTTCTTC. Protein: CASSKTSGIMDNEQFF. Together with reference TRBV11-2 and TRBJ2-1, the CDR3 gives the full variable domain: EAGVAQSPRYKIIEKRQSVAFWCNPISGHATLYWYQQILGQGPKLLIQFQNNGVVDDSQLPKDRFSAERLKGVDSTLKIQPAKLEDSAVYLCASSKTSGIMDNEQFFGPGTRLTVL.

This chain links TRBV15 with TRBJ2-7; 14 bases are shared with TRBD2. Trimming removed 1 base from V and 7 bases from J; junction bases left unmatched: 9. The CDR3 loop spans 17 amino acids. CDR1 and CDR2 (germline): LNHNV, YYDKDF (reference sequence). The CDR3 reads CATSRVVGTSGSPEQYF. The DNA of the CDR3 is TGTGCCACCAGCAGAGTCGTCGGGACTAGCGGGAGTCCTGAGCAGTACTTC.

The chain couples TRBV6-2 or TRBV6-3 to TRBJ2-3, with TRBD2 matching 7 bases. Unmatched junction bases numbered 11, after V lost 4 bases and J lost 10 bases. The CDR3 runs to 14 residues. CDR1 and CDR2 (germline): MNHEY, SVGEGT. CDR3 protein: CASSWGGNWVSQYF. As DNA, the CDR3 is TGTGCCAGCAGTTGGGGAGGGAACTGGGTTTCGCAGTATTTT.

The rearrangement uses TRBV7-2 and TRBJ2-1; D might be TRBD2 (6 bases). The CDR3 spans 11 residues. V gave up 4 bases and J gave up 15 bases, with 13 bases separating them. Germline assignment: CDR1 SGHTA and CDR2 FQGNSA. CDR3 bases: TGTGCCAGCAGCTCTGCGGGACGAGGGTTCTTC. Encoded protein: CASSSAGRGFF. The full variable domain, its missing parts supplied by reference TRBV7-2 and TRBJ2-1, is GAGVSQSPSNKVTEKGKDVELRCDPISGHTALYWYRQSLGQGLEFLIYFQGNSAPDKSGLPSDRFSAERTGGSVSTLTIQRTQQEDSAVYLCASSSAGRGFFGPGTRLTVL.

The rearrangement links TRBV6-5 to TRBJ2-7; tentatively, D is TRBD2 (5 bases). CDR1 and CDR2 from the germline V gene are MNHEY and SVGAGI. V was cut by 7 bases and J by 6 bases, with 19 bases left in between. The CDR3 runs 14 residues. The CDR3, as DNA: TGTGCCAGCACCTCTCAACGGGGTTTTGGCGAGCAGTACTTC. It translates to CASTSQRGFGEQYF.

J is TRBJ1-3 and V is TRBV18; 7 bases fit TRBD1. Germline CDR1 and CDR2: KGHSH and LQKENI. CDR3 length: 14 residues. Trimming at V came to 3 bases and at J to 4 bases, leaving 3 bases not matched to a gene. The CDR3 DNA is TGTGCCAGCTCACCGGGACAGAGCGGAAACACCATATATTTT. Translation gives CASSPGQSGNTIYF. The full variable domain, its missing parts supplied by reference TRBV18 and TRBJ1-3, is NAGVMQNPRHLVRRRGQEARLRCSPMKGHSHVYWYRQLPEEGLKFMVYLQKENIIDESGMPKERFSAEFPKEGPSILRIQQVVRGDSAAYFCASSPGQSGNTIYFGEGSWLTVV.

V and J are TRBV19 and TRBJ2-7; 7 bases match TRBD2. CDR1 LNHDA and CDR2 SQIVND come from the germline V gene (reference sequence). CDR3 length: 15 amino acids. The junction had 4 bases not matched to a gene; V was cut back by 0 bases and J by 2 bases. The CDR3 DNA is TGTGCCAGTAGTATAGATCCGGCGGGAGCCTACGAGCAGTACTTC. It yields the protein CASSIDPAGAYEQYF.

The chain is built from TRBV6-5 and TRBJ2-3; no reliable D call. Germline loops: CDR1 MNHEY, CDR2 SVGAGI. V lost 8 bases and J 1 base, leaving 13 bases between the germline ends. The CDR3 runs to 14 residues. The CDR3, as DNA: TGTGCCAGCTCCCTTTTTGGGCGCACAGATACGCAGTATTTT. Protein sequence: CASSLFGRTDTQYF.

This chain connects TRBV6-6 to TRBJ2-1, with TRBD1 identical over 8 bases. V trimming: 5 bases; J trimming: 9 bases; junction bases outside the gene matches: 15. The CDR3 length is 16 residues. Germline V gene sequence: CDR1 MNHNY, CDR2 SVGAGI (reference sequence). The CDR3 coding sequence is TGTGCCAGCAGTCAAACGATGGGACAGGTAACGGGTGAGCAGTTCTTC. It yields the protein CASSQTMGQVTGEQFF.

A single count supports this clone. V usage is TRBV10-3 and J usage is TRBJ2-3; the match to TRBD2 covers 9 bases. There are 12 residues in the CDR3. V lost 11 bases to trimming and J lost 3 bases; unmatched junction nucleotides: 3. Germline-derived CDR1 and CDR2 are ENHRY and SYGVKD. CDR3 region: CAGGRDTDTQYF. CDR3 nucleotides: TGTGCCGGCGGGAGGGATACAGATACGCAGTATTTT.

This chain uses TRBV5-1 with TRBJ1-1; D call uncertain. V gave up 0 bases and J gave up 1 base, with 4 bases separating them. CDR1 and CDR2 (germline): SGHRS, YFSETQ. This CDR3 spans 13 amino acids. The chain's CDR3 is CASSLVSNTEAFF. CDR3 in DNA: TGCGCCAGCAGCTTGGTCTCGAACACTGAAGCTTTCTTT.

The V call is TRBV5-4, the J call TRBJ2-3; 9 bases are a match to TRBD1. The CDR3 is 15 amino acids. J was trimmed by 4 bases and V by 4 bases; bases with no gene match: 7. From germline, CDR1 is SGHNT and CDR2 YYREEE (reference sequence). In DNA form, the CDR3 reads TGTGCCAGCAGCGGCGGGACAGGGAGGGCAGATACGCAGTATTTT. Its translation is CASSGGTGRADTQYF.